This T cell receptor beta chain comes out of a study of T cell responses to AZD1222 COVID-19 vaccine. This CDR3 is 13 amino acids long. V was pared by 2 bases and J by 8 bases, with 12 bases between. Germline V gene data show CDR1 as SGHTA and CDR2 as FQGNSA. Clones were read by immunoSEQ multiplex PCR, and TCRdb kept only the in-frame ones, dropping some. The table has roughly 120,000 clones, more than 85% seen once. Sequenced here: peripheral blood, sampled on day 0 of AZD1222 vaccination. This rearrangement joins TRBV7-2 to TRBJ1-2, with D uncertain. The origin of this receptor is an adult in good health. The CDR3 region has the DNA TGTGCCAGCAGCTTACATGGGCTACAAGGCTACACCTTC. Protein sequence: CASSLHGLQGYTF.